The clone carrying this T cell receptor beta chain was detected only once. This sample is part of a study of cytomegalovirus exposure and HLA in healthy donors. From the 120-subject validation cohort, which was separate from the roughly 700-subject first cohort, the donors were drawn. V was shortened by 7 bases and J by 4 bases, with 11 bases between the two germline ends. This CDR3 is built from 13 residues. Germline CDR1 and CDR2: ENHRY and SYGVKD. Data came from immunoSEQ multiplex PCR; TCRdb stores just in-frame clones and leaves some out. The data hold about 110,000 clones, with approximately 86% observed a single time.

This sequence originates from a woman aged 18 to 35 in good health and CMV-seronegative. This chain joins TRBV10-3 and TRBJ2-1; maybe TRBD2 (6 bases). Sequenced input: PBMCs. The CDR3 bases are TGTGCCATCACCCCGGGGGATTACAATGAGCAGTTCTTC. This translates into CAITPGDYNEQFF.